This is a list of T cell receptor beta chains from one sample in a study of shared clonotypes between healthy human individuals. The repertoire was sequenced with immunoSEQ multiplex PCR; TCRdb's copy has only in-frame clones and lacks some. The profile shows more than 2,000,000 clones, around nine tenths of them singletons. Source material: naive CD4+ T cells sorted from blood. Receptor source: a man aged 18 to 29 in good health. CDR3s include the opening cysteine and the closing phenylalanine or tryptophan. The order of the fields is clone size, V gene, J gene, D gene, CDR3 DNA, CDR3 protein. D genes are given only for firm matches. Clone size appears in some rows only: once, few, many, or a class for an expanded clone.

abundance: .; v_gene: TRBV7-9; j_gene: TRBJ1-1; d_gene: .; CDR3nt: TGTGCCAGCAGCTTAAGGGCAGGGCTGAACACTGAAGCTTTCTTT; CDR3aa: CASSLRAGLNTEAFF
abundance: few; v_gene: TRBV9; j_gene: TRBJ1-1; d_gene: .; CDR3nt: TGTGCCAGCAGCGCACAGGGTATTGGTGAAGCTTTCTTT; CDR3aa: CASSAQGIGEAFF
abundance: .; v_gene: TRBV7-2; j_gene: TRBJ1-5; d_gene: .; CDR3nt: TGTGCCAGCAGCCCGCAAAGGCAGCCCCAGCATTTT; CDR3aa: CASSPQRQPQHF
abundance: .; v_gene: TRBV19; j_gene: TRBJ1-6; d_gene: .; CDR3nt: TGTGCCAGTAGTGTACGGACAGACAATTCACCCCTCCACTTT; CDR3aa: CASSVRTDNSPLHF
abundance: .; v_gene: TRBV2; j_gene: TRBJ2-7; d_gene: TRBD1; CDR3nt: TGTGCCAGCAGTCCTGGACAGGGTGTCGAGCAGTACTTC; CDR3aa: CASSPGQGVEQYF
abundance: .; v_gene: TRBV6-5; j_gene: TRBJ2-7; d_gene: .; CDR3nt: TGTGCCAGCAGTTACGCGACAGAAACAAACGAGCAGTACTTC; CDR3aa: CASSYATETNEQYF
abundance: .; v_gene: TRBV9; j_gene: TRBJ2-7; d_gene: .; CDR3nt: TGTGCCAGCAGCGTAGAACCCACTACCGGCCTGAGCTCCTACGAGCAGTACTTC; CDR3aa: CASSVEPTTGLSSYEQYF
abundance: .; v_gene: TRBV5-1; j_gene: TRBJ1-2; d_gene: TRBD1; CDR3nt: TGCGCCAGCAGTTACGAGATTCAGGGGGCGCACACCTTC; CDR3aa: CASSYEIQGAHTF
abundance: .; v_gene: TRBV5-5; j_gene: TRBJ2-3; d_gene: .; CDR3nt: TGTGCCAGCAGCCAGACTAGTAGGAGCACAGATACGCAGTATTTT; CDR3aa: CASSQTSRSTDTQYF
abundance: .; v_gene: TRBV7-2; j_gene: TRBJ2-5; d_gene: TRBD2; CDR3nt: TGTGCCAGCAGCTTACGGGGACTAGCGGAAGAGACCCAGTACTTC; CDR3aa: CASSLRGLAEETQYF
abundance: .; v_gene: TRBV6-1; j_gene: TRBJ2-7; d_gene: .; CDR3nt: TGTGCCAGCAGTGAAACGGGGTACACCTACGAGCAGTACTTC; CDR3aa: CASSETGYTYEQYF
abundance: .; v_gene: TRBV18; j_gene: TRBJ2-7; d_gene: TRBD1; CDR3nt: TGTGCCAGCTCACCCCGGGACAGCTCCTACGAGCAGTACTTC; CDR3aa: CASSPRDSSYEQYF
abundance: .; v_gene: TRBV5-4; j_gene: TRBJ2-3; d_gene: .; CDR3nt: TGTGCCAGCACCGGGACTAGCACAGATACGCAGTATTTT; CDR3aa: CASTGTSTDTQYF
abundance: .; v_gene: TRBV2; j_gene: TRBJ1-2; d_gene: .; CDR3nt: TGTGCCAGCAGTGAAAGTGGTAGTGGCTACACCTTC; CDR3aa: CASSESGSGYTF
abundance: .; v_gene: TRBV9; j_gene: TRBJ2-3; d_gene: TRBD2; CDR3nt: TGTGCCAGCAGCCCCCGTGGTAGCGGGATCGCAGATACGCAGTATTTT; CDR3aa: CASSPRGSGIADTQYF
abundance: few; v_gene: TRBV27; j_gene: TRBJ1-2; d_gene: .; CDR3nt: TGTGCCAGCAGTTTGGGGGTACAGGATGGCTACACCTTC; CDR3aa: CASSLGVQDGYTF
abundance: .; v_gene: TRBV7-2; j_gene: TRBJ1-4; d_gene: TRBD1; CDR3nt: TGTGCCAGCAGCTTATATCTCACAGGGGGCAGTGAAAAACTGTTTTTT; CDR3aa: CASSLYLTGGSEKLFF
abundance: .; v_gene: TRBV30; j_gene: TRBJ1-1; d_gene: .; CDR3nt: TGTGCCTGGATAACCAACGGCAGGGTGAACACTGAAGCTTTCTTT; CDR3aa: CAWITNGRVNTEAFF
abundance: once; v_gene: TRBV12-5; j_gene: TRBJ2-7; d_gene: .; CDR3nt: TGTGCTAGTGGTTTGTGGAGCGGCCACGAGCAGTACTTC; CDR3aa: CASGLWSGHEQYF
abundance: .; v_gene: TRBV6-1; j_gene: TRBJ1-5; d_gene: .; CDR3nt: TGTGCCAGCAGTGTCAGGTTCAATCAGCCCCAGCATTTT; CDR3aa: CASSVRFNQPQHF
abundance: once; v_gene: TRBV19; j_gene: TRBJ1-2; d_gene: .; CDR3nt: TGTGCCAGTAAGGCAGGTTCGGCCTATGGCTACACCTTC; CDR3aa: CASKAGSAYGYTF
abundance: .; v_gene: TRBV25-1; j_gene: TRBJ2-7; d_gene: TRBD2; CDR3nt: TGTGCCAGCAGTGAATCCACCGGGACTACCTCTACCTACGAGCAGTACTTC; CDR3aa: CASSESTGTTSTYEQYF
abundance: .; v_gene: TRBV11-2; j_gene: TRBJ2-4; d_gene: TRBD2; CDR3nt: TGTGCCAGCAGCGGGGGACTAGCGGGAGATCTGGCCAAAAACATTCAGTACTTC; CDR3aa: CASSGGLAGDLAKNIQYF
abundance: .; v_gene: TRBV9; j_gene: TRBJ2-5; d_gene: .; CDR3nt: TGTGCCAGCGGGACGGGGTTACAAGAGACCCAGTACTTC; CDR3aa: CASGTGLQETQYF
abundance: once; v_gene: TRBV9; j_gene: TRBJ2-3; d_gene: .; CDR3nt: TGTGCCAGCAGCGTAGGTTCCGGGGGTCTCGGCACAGATACGCAGTATTTT; CDR3aa: CASSVGSGGLGTDTQYF
abundance: .; v_gene: TRBV11-2; j_gene: TRBJ2-1; d_gene: TRBD2; CDR3nt: TGTGCCAGCAGCTTAGCGGGGGGGCCGTACAATGAGCAGTTCTTC; CDR3aa: CASSLAGGPYNEQFF
abundance: .; v_gene: TRBV7-2; j_gene: TRBJ2-7; d_gene: .; CDR3nt: TGTGCCAGCAGCTTGAGGGATCCTACCTACGAGCAGTACTTC; CDR3aa: CASSLRDPTYEQYF
abundance: .; v_gene: TRBV4-3; j_gene: TRBJ2-5; d_gene: .; CDR3nt: TGCGCCAGCAGCCAAGAATCGTCAGGGCAAGAGACCCAGTACTTC; CDR3aa: CASSQESSGQETQYF
abundance: once; v_gene: TRBV6-5; j_gene: TRBJ2-5; d_gene: TRBD1; CDR3nt: TGTGCCAGCAGTTCCTGGGGACAGGGGGGCGGTGAGACCCAGTACTTC; CDR3aa: CASSSWGQGGGETQYF
abundance: .; v_gene: TRBV30; j_gene: TRBJ1-1; d_gene: .; CDR3nt: TGTGCCTGGACCCAGACAGCGAACACTGAAGCTTTCTTT; CDR3aa: CAWTQTANTEAFF
abundance: once; v_gene: TRBV5-5; j_gene: TRBJ2-3; d_gene: .; CDR3nt: TGTGCCAGCAGGACCGGGACTCCGCGCACAGATACGCAGTATTTT; CDR3aa: CASRTGTPRTDTQYF
abundance: .; v_gene: TRBV19; j_gene: TRBJ1-5; d_gene: .; CDR3nt: TGTGCCAGTAGTACCTCCGGGGCTTCTCTCAATCAGCCCCAGCATTTT; CDR3aa: CASSTSGASLNQPQHF
abundance: .; v_gene: TRBV11-2; j_gene: TRBJ2-1; d_gene: TRBD1; CDR3nt: TGTGCCAGCGATACAGGGGTTGACAATGAGCAGTTCTTC; CDR3aa: CASDTGVDNEQFF
abundance: .; v_gene: TRBV29-1; j_gene: TRBJ1-2; d_gene: .; CDR3nt: TGCAGCGTAGCAGACAGGAGGGCGTATGGCTACACCTTC; CDR3aa: CSVADRRAYGYTF
abundance: .; v_gene: TRBV18; j_gene: TRBJ1-1; d_gene: .; CDR3nt: TGTGCCAGCTCACCAGACGGGGCCATGAACACTGAAGCTTTCTTT; CDR3aa: CASSPDGAMNTEAFF
abundance: .; v_gene: TRBV6-5; j_gene: TRBJ2-1; d_gene: TRBD2; CDR3nt: TGTGCCAGCAGGCGGGCGGGAGGGCCCTCGAATGAGCAGTTCTTC; CDR3aa: CASRRAGGPSNEQFF
abundance: .; v_gene: TRBV6-1; j_gene: TRBJ2-7; d_gene: .; CDR3nt: TGTGCCAGCAGTGGAAGACGGATCTACGAGCAGTACTTC; CDR3aa: CASSGRRIYEQYF
abundance: .; v_gene: TRBV19; j_gene: TRBJ2-2; d_gene: .; CDR3nt: TGTGCCAGTATGGGGGGCCTGAACACCGGGGAGCTGTTTTTT; CDR3aa: CASMGGLNTGELFF
abundance: .; v_gene: TRBV6-5; j_gene: TRBJ2-1; d_gene: .; CDR3nt: TGTGCCAGCAGTTACTCTGGCAGGAGCTCCTACAATGAGCAGTTCTTC; CDR3aa: CASSYSGRSSYNEQFF
abundance: .; v_gene: TRBV6-1; j_gene: TRBJ2-7; d_gene: .; CDR3nt: TGTGCCAGCAGCCAAGAGGAGACCTACGAGCAGTACTTC; CDR3aa: CASSQEETYEQYF
abundance: .; v_gene: TRBV5-4; j_gene: TRBJ2-3; d_gene: TRBD2; CDR3nt: TGTGCCAGCAGCTTCGATAGCGGGCGCCCCACAGATACGCAGTATTTT; CDR3aa: CASSFDSGRPTDTQYF
abundance: .; v_gene: TRBV20-1; j_gene: TRBJ1-1; d_gene: .; CDR3nt: TGCAGTGCTAGGAGTGGAACTGAAGCTTTCTTT; CDR3aa: CSARSGTEAFF